This is a list of T cell receptor beta chains from one sample in a study of vaccination and CD4 T cells after COVID-19. TCRdb fed the PCR reads into MiXCR, producing one record per CDR3 protein. Of several thousand distinct CDR3 sequences detected, about three fifths appear once; the ten largest clones hold more than 30%. Which antigens these TCRs recognize remains unknown. Specimen: CD4+ T cells from blood, cultured in vitro. All receptors come from a human donor who had recovered from COVID-19. The CDR3 runs from the conserved cysteine through the conserved F or W. A D gene is named only where the DNA matches it firmly. The size of a clone is reported for some rows only, either as once, few or many, or as a class for expanded clones.

J	size	V	D	DNA	CDR3
TRBJ2-2	NA	TRBV11-2	TRBD2	TGTGTCAGCAGCTCGCCGGGTAGCGGGGCCGGGGAGCTGTTTTTT	CVSSSPGSGAGELFF
TRBJ1-2	NA	TRBV7-9	NA	TGTGCCAGCACCCTTATAGGGAGCTACACCTTC	CASTLIGSYTF
TRBJ2-3	NA	TRBV20-1	NA	TGCAGTGCTAGAGATCTTAAACGTGGCCGCACAGATACGCAGTATTTT	CSARDLKRGRTDTQYF
TRBJ2-7	NA	TRBV27	TRBD1	TGTGCCATCGGACAGGGATACGAGCAGTACTTC	CAIGQGYEQYF
TRBJ1-2	NA	TRBV3-1	NA	TGTGCCAGCAGCCGGGTCGGAGGGGCTGGCTACACCTTC	CASSRVGGAGYTF
TRBJ2-2	NA	TRBV15	TRBD1	TGTGCCACCAGCAGTAGACAGGGGTCGAACACCGGGGAGCTGTTTTTT	CATSSRQGSNTGELFF
TRBJ1-2	NA	TRBV30	NA	TGTGCCTGGAGTGTGGGCCAGAATGGCTACACCTTC	CAWSVGQNGYTF
TRBJ2-5	NA	TRBV28	NA	TGTGCCAGCGAGCGGGGCACTAAGACAGGGCGAGAGACCCAGTACTTC	CASERGTKTGRETQYF
TRBJ1-2	NA	TRBV20-1	NA	TGCAGTGCTAGAGATCAGGGAACAAGGGGCTATGGCTACACCTTC	CSARDQGTRGYGYTF
TRBJ1-2	NA	TRBV12-3/TRBV12-4	NA	TGTGCCAGCAGCATTAACAGGGCTGGCTATGGCTACACCTTC	CASSINRAGYGYTF
TRBJ2-2	NA	TRBV28	TRBD2	TGTGCCAGCAGTCCTGGGACTAGCGGGAGGGTCACCGGGGAGCTGTTTTTT	CASSPGTSGRVTGELFF
TRBJ2-7	few	TRBV6-1	TRBD1	TGTGCCACCGCGACTGACAGGGCCCCCTACGAGCAGTACTTC	CATATDRAPYEQYF
TRBJ1-1	NA	TRBV18	NA	TGTGCCAGCTCACCACCTACGGGAGGGGACACTGAAGCTTTCTTT	CASSPPTGGDTEAFF
TRBJ2-3	few	TRBV11-2	TRBD2	TGTGCCAGCAGCAACGGGGGGACAGATACGCAGTATTTT	CASSNGGTDTQYF
TRBJ1-1	few	TRBV21-1	NA	TGTGCCAGCAGCAAAGTGTGGACAGGGAAGAACACTGAAGCTTTCTTT	CASSKVWTGKNTEAFF
TRBJ1-3	NA	TRBV28	NA	TGTGCCAGCGAGGGGCAGGGAGCTGGAAACACCATATATTTT	CASEGQGAGNTIYF
TRBJ1-1	NA	TRBV10-3	NA	TGTGCCATCAGTGAGTCTAGAAGGGGAGGGGCAGCTTTCTTT	CAISESRRGGAAFF
TRBJ2-1	NA	TRBV3-1	NA	TGTGCCAGCAGCCGCGGGGAAAATGAGCAGTTCTTC	CASSRGENEQFF
TRBJ2-2	medium-sized	TRBV20-1	TRBD2	TGCAGTGCTTCGGGACTAACCAGAGAGGAAGGGGAGCTGTTTTTT	CSASGLTREEGELFF
TRBJ2-3	NA	TRBV12-3/TRBV12-4	NA	TGTGCCAGCAGTTTAGTTTTGGATACGCAGTATTTT	CASSLVLDTQYF
TRBJ2-3	NA	TRBV2	NA	TGTGCCAGCAGTGAATGGGTGGGGACTCGGAGCACAGATACGCAGTATTTT	CASSEWVGTRSTDTQYF
TRBJ1-1	NA	TRBV7-2	NA	TGTGCCAGCAGCTTAGGGGGGGCGCGCGGGGCTGAAGCTTTCTTT	CASSLGGARGAEAFF
TRBJ2-5	NA	TRBV11-2	NA	TGTGCCAGCAGCTTAGGGTTGTCGGAGACCCAGTACTTC	CASSLGLSETQYF
TRBJ2-2	few	TRBV6-2/TRBV6-3	NA	TGTGCCAGCAGTTATGAGAACACCGGGGAGCTGTTTTTT	CASSYENTGELFF
TRBJ2-7	NA	TRBV5-4	TRBD1	TGTGCCAGCAGCCCCCGGACAGGGGGGGGCCGGGCGGGAGACTCCTACGAGCAGTACTTC	CASSPRTGGGRAGDSYEQYF
TRBJ1-1	NA	TRBV11-3	NA	TGTGCCAGCAGCTTAGACAGGAACACTGAAGCTTTCTTT	CASSLDRNTEAFF
TRBJ2-7	NA	TRBV6-2/TRBV6-3	TRBD2	TGTGCCAGCAGTTACAGGAGCGGGGGCCGTACGGAGCAGTACTTC	CASSYRSGGRTEQYF
TRBJ2-3	NA	TRBV7-2	TRBD2	TGTGCCAGCAGCTTATACGGGGGGGGATCCACAGATACGCAGTATTTT	CASSLYGGGSTDTQYF
TRBJ1-1	NA	TRBV6-5	NA	TGTGCCAGCAGTTACTCGAATGGGGTCACTGAAGCTTTCTTT	CASSYSNGVTEAFF
TRBJ1-1	NA	TRBV20-1	NA	TGCAGTGCTAGTCAGCCTCCAATGAACACTGAAGCTTTCTTT	CSASQPPMNTEAFF
TRBJ2-3	NA	TRBV10-3	NA	TGTGCCATCAGTGAGTCCCTGGACGGAACAGATACGCAGTATTTT	CAISESLDGTDTQYF
TRBJ1-2	NA	TRBV5-4	NA	TGTGCCAGCAGCTTGGACTCGGGGAGAGGCTATGGCTACACCTTC	CASSLDSGRGYGYTF
TRBJ2-5	NA	TRBV21-1	NA	TGTGCCAGCAGCACCGGGGGAAGGGTGGAGACCCAGTACTTC	CASSTGGRVETQYF
TRBJ2-3	NA	TRBV30	TRBD2	TGTGCCTGGACACGCGCGGGGGGTAGCACAGATACGCAGTATTTT	CAWTRAGGSTDTQYF
TRBJ2-3	NA	TRBV7-6	TRBD2	TGTGCCAGCAGCTTAGAGGAGCGGGGGGTCTCCACAGATACGCAGTATTTT	CASSLEERGVSTDTQYF
TRBJ2-3	NA	TRBV6-2/TRBV6-3	TRBD2	TGTGCCAGCAGTTACGGGGGGGGCACAGATACGCAGTATTTT	CASSYGGGTDTQYF
TRBJ1-2	NA	TRBV6-5	NA	TGTGCCAGCAGTTTACTCGACAGACGCTATGGCTACACCTTC	CASSLLDRRYGYTF
TRBJ2-2	NA	TRBV7-3	TRBD2	TGTGCCAGCAGCTTAGGACTAGCGGGAGCGAGCGGGGAGCTGTTTTTT	CASSLGLAGASGELFF
TRBJ2-1	NA	TRBV20-1	TRBD1	TGCAGTGCTCCTAACCGGGACAGGGGGTACAATGAGCAGTTCTTC	CSAPNRDRGYNEQFF
TRBJ2-7	NA	TRBV5-1	TRBD1	TGCGCCAGCAGCTTGGGGACAGGGGGCCTCTACGAGCAGTACTTC	CASSLGTGGLYEQYF
TRBJ1-2	NA	TRBV30	TRBD1	TGTGCCTGGAGCGAACAGGGGAACTATGGCTACACCTTC	CAWSEQGNYGYTF
TRBJ1-1	NA	TRBV7-9	NA	TGTGCCAGCAGCCGACGAGGGGTGGACACTGAAGCTTTCTTT	CASSRRGVDTEAFF
TRBJ2-5	once	TRBV11-3	NA	TGTGCCAGCAGCTTAGTCCCGGGGACCCAGTACTTC	CASSLVPGTQYF
TRBJ1-5	NA	TRBV4-1	NA	TGCGCCAGCAGCCAAGATCAGTCCAGAGGTCAGCCCCAGCATTTT	CASSQDQSRGQPQHF
TRBJ2-1	NA	TRBV2	TRBD2	TGTGCCAGCAGTCCGGACGGGGGGTTCGATGAGCAGTTCTTC	CASSPDGGFDEQFF
TRBJ2-2	NA	TRBV2	NA	TGTGCCAGCAGTGTATCTAGCGAGATCCCCGGGGAGCTGTTTTTT	CASSVSSEIPGELFF
TRBJ1-2	NA	TRBV30	NA	TGTGCCTGGAGTAGAAGAAAGGGGGACTATGGCTACACCTTC	CAWSRRKGDYGYTF
TRBJ1-2	NA	TRBV9	NA	TGTGCCAGCAGCCCCACCCTACAGGGTAACTATGGCTACACCTTC	CASSPTLQGNYGYTF
TRBJ1-2	NA	TRBV6-1	NA	TGTGCCAGCTCCTCCCCCGGGACTACTCGGGATGGCTACACCTTC	CASSSPGTTRDGYTF
TRBJ1-2	NA	TRBV2	NA	TGTGCCAGCAGTGTTATCTATGGCTACACCTTC	CASSVIYGYTF
TRBJ2-1	NA	TRBV7-3	NA	TGTGCCAGCAGCAAGGAGCTTTCAACACGCCACAATGAGCAGTTCTTC	CASSKELSTRHNEQFF
TRBJ1-6	few	TRBV7-6	TRBD1	TGTGCCAGCAGCTTAGCGAGACAGGGAGGTAATTCACCCCTCCACTTT	CASSLARQGGNSPLHF
TRBJ1-1	NA	TRBV6-1	NA	TGTGCCAGCTCGCCCCACATGGGCGAGAACACTGAAGCTTTCTTT	CASSPHMGENTEAFF
TRBJ1-5	NA	TRBV27	TRBD1	TGTGCCAGCAGTCCTACCGGGACAGGGTTCTCGTTGAGCAATCAGCCCCAGCATTTT	CASSPTGTGFSLSNQPQHF
TRBJ1-2	NA	TRBV4-3	TRBD1	TGCGCCAGCAGCCAAGACCCCCCAGGACAGGGGGTTGATGGCTACACCTTC	CASSQDPPGQGVDGYTF
TRBJ2-1	NA	TRBV28	NA	TGTGCCAGCAGGGGGACATGGGCCTTCAGGGACTTCTCCTACAATGAGCAGTTCTTC	CASRGTWAFRDFSYNEQFF
TRBJ1-2	NA	TRBV6-1	NA	TGTGCCAGCAGCCAGAGAGACAACTATGGCTACACCTTC	CASSQRDNYGYTF